The 25 T cell receptor beta chains below all came from one sample that was sequenced in a study of shared clonotypes between healthy human individuals. Only in-frame clones appear in the TCRdb table, and some are missing; sequencing was by immunoSEQ multiplex PCR. The sample has roughly 2,300,000 clones, around 93% seen once. The sequencing input was naive CD4+ T cells from PBMCs. Subset: CD45RA+ positively selected. The origin of the receptors is a man aged 18 to 35 in good health. Some clones in this sample may be carry-over from other donors' samples.

The chain combines TRBV7-2 with TRBJ2-7; D possibly corresponds to TRBD1 (6 bases). Per germline, CDR1 SGHTA and CDR2 FQGNSA. The CDR3 is 14 residues long. V dropped 3 bases and J dropped 3 bases, with 12 bases sitting between them. This chain's CDR3 is CASSFDGTNYEQYF. CDR3 nucleotides: TGTGCCAGCAGCTTCGACGGGACAAACTACGAGCAGTACTTC.

V and J are TRBV7-2 and TRBJ2-1; 15 bases align to TRBD2. The CDR3 contains 16 residues. CDR1 is SGHTA, CDR2 FQGNSA, per germline. V lost 3 bases, J lost 10 bases, and 7 bases stayed unmatched. This CDR3 reads CASSFGTSGRRGEQFF. CDR3 in DNA: TGTGCCAGCAGCTTTGGGACTAGCGGGAGGAGAGGGGAGCAGTTCTTC.

In the case of this clone: The sample has other DNA sequences that encode this CDR3 too. The chain employs TRBV5-1 and TRBJ2-3, with TRBD1 as a possible D gene (5 bases). The germline gives CDR1 SGHRS, CDR2 YFSETQ. The CDR3 consists of 13 residues. V was trimmed by 4 bases and J by 6 bases, leaving 12 bases between them. The CDR3 spells CASSGQGSDTQYF. In DNA, the CDR3 is TGCGCCAGCAGCGGCCAGGGTTCCGATACGCAGTATTTT.

This clone is a singleton in its sample. The rearrangement joins TRBV28 to TRBJ2-7; D tentatively fits TRBD1 or TRBD2 (5 bases each). Trimming stripped 3 bases from V and 3 bases from J, with 15 bases between. Germline V gene data show CDR1 as MDHEN and CDR2 as SYDVKM. The CDR3 totals 15 residues. The CDR3 protein is CASSLGTLLFYEQYF. For the CDR3, the DNA is TGTGCCAGCAGTTTGGGGACCCTCCTCTTCTACGAGCAGTACTTC.

The chain employs TRBV6-5 and TRBJ2-7, with a tentative D call TRBD2 (6 bases). The CDR3 totals 14 residues. With 2 bases removed from V and 1 base from J, the gap between germline ends came to 9 bases. Germline lookup yields CDR1 MNHEY and CDR2 SVGAGI. The CDR3 region has the DNA TGTGCCAGCAGTTACCGGGCGGGATCCTACGAGCAGTACTTC. Amino acids: CASSYRAGSYEQYF.

The chain links TRBV7-2 to TRBJ1-1, with TRBD1 as a possible D gene (5 bases). CDR3 length equals 16 residues. Trimming removed 1 base from V and 3 bases from J, with 15 bases in between. From germline, CDR1 is SGHTA and CDR2 FQGNSA. CDR3 sequence: CASSLVSRGWDTEAFF. In nucleotides, the CDR3 is TGTGCCAGCAGCTTAGTTTCTAGGGGTTGGGACACTGAAGCTTTCTTT.

This clone was seen a single time. The chain combines TRBV6-5 with TRBJ2-3; the match to TRBD1 covers 10 bases. This CDR3 is built from 15 residues. The V gene end was trimmed by 5 bases and the J gene end by 2 bases; junction bases not matched to a gene: 4. Looked up from germline, CDR1 is MNHEY and CDR2 is SVGAGI. The CDR3 region is CASSRQGAFTDTQYF. CDR3 coding DNA: TGTGCCAGCAGTCGACAGGGGGCCTTCACAGATACGCAGTATTTT.

The chain uses TRBV15 and TRBJ2-1, with 14 bases lining up with TRBD2. The trim removed 0 bases at V and 10 bases at J, leaving 8 bases unmatched. This CDR3 has 17 amino acids. CDR1 and CDR2 (germline): LNHNV, YYDKDF (reference sequence). For the CDR3, the DNA is TGTGCCACCAGCAGAGATAGGGGGACTAGCGGGAGAGACGAGCAGTTCTTC. It encodes CATSRDRGTSGRDEQFF.

The chain recombines TRBV28 with TRBJ1-1; TRBD1 might be the D (5 bases). The CDR3 loop spans 12 amino acids. Germline CDR1 MDHEN, CDR2 SYDVKM. The ends were cut back, 7 bases at V and 6 bases at J, with 12 bases in the middle. CDR3 in DNA: TGTGCCAGCACCACCGACAGCCCTGAAGCTTTCTTT. It codes for CASTTDSPEAFF.

The rearrangement joins TRBV28 to TRBJ2-5; 10 nucleotides agree with TRBD1. From germline, CDR1 is MDHEN and CDR2 SYDVKM. Trimming at V came to 6 bases and at J to 5 bases, leaving 6 bases not matched to a gene. This CDR3 comprises 14 residues. CDR3 nucleotides: TGTGCCAGCAGCCGTTTGGGACAGGGGGAGACCCAGTACTTC. Translation: CASSRLGQGETQYF. The complete variable domain, with remaining parts taken from reference TRBV28 and TRBJ2-5, reads DVKVTQSSRYLVKRTGEKVFLECVQDMDHENMFWYRQDPGLGLRLIYFSYDVKMKEKGDIPEGYSVSREKKERFSLILESASTNQTSMYLCASSRLGQGETQYFGPGTRLLVL.

The chain has TRBV7-2 and TRBJ1-1; 7 bases match TRBD1. After removal of 4 bases from V and 4 bases from J, the junction contained 9 bases not matched to a gene. The CDR3 loop spans 15 amino acids. CDR1 and CDR2 from the germline V gene are SGHTA and FQGNSA. Written as DNA, the CDR3 is TGTGCCAGCAGCTCTAACAGGGGCCTGGGCACTGAAGCTTTCTTT. Encoded protein: CASSSNRGLGTEAFF.

The chain carries TRBV5-4 and TRBJ2-5; 7 nucleotides line up with TRBD1. Germline loops: CDR1 SGHNT, CDR2 YYREEE (reference sequence). CDR3 length: 13 residues. The V gene end was trimmed by 3 bases and the J gene end by 4 bases; junction bases not matched to a gene: 3. The CDR3 loop is CASSSRQGETQYF. As DNA, the CDR3 is TGTGCCAGCAGCTCCAGACAGGGAGAGACCCAGTACTTC.

The chain has TRBV28 and TRBJ2-2; TRBD1 matches 9 bases. This CDR3 comprises 17 residues. Germline V gene data show CDR1 as MDHEN and CDR2 as SYDVKM. Trimming took 6 bases from V and 5 from J; bases not matched to a gene: 13. The CDR3 region has the DNA TGTGCCAGCAGGAGGGGGAGGGGGACAGGGAAGACCGGGGAGCTGTTTTTT. Protein product: CASRRGRGTGKTGELFF.

V and J are TRBV5-1 and TRBJ2-1, with 12 positions matching TRBD2. This CDR3 contains 15 residues. J was trimmed by 10 bases and V by 0 bases; bases with no gene match: 5. Germline V gives CDR1 SGHRS, CDR2 YFSETQ. The CDR3 coding sequence is TGCGCCAGCAGCTTGGGGCGACTAGCGGGAGACGAGCAGTTCTTC. Translated: CASSLGRLAGDEQFF. The full variable domain, its missing parts supplied by reference TRBV5-1 and TRBJ2-1, is KAGVTQTPRYLIKTRGQQVTLSCSPISGHRSVSWYQQTPGQGLQFLFEYFSETQRNKGNFPGRFSGRQFSNSRSEMNVSTLELGDSALYLCASSLGRLAGDEQFFGPGTRLTVL.

The chain joins TRBV7-2 to TRBJ2-7, with D unresolved. The CDR3 totals 15 residues. CDR1 SGHTA and CDR2 FQGNSA come from the germline V gene. The V and J ends lost 5 bases and 5 bases respectively, with 19 bases between them. CDR3 in DNA: TGTGCCAGCAGCCTACGACATGACTGGCTTAACGAGCAGTACTTC. Its translation: CASSLRHDWLNEQYF.

The V call is TRBV6-5, the J call TRBJ2-7; 7 bases agree with TRBD1. The V and J ends lost 5 bases and 2 bases, in that order; junction bases with no gene match: 3. The germline CDR1 and CDR2 sequences are MNHEY and SVGAGI. The CDR3 length is 13 residues. The CDR3 protein is CASSHRGPYEQYF. The CDR3 DNA reads TGTGCCAGCAGTCACAGGGGCCCCTACGAGCAGTACTTC.

The chain has TRBV5-1 and TRBJ2-5, with D tentatively TRBD2 (6 bases). Trimming cost V 4 bases and J 0 bases, with 13 bases left between them. Germline V CDR1 and CDR2: SGHRS, YFSETQ. CDR3 size: 15 residues. The CDR3: CASSPNAGNQETQYF. The CDR3 nucleotides read TGCGCCAGCAGCCCTAACGCGGGAAACCAAGAGACCCAGTACTTC. The variable domain in full, completed from reference TRBV5-1 and TRBJ2-5, reads KAGVTQTPRYLIKTRGQQVTLSCSPISGHRSVSWYQQTPGQGLQFLFEYFSETQRNKGNFPGRFSGRQFSNSRSEMNVSTLELGDSALYLCASSPNAGNQETQYFGPGTRLLVL.

The V and J genes are TRBV25-1 and TRBJ1-5, with D uncertain. CDR1 MGHDK and CDR2 SYGVNS come from the germline V gene. Trimming removed 3 bases from V and 11 bases from J, with 14 bases in between. This CDR3 is built from 13 residues. CDR3 region: CASSDGVGRTQHF. The CDR3 nucleotides are TGTGCCAGCAGTGACGGGGTCGGCAGGACCCAGCATTTT.

In the case of this clone: Other DNA sequences in the sample encode the same CDR3. The chain has TRBV7-3 and TRBJ2-5; D is uncertain. Trimming removed 1 base from V and 3 bases from J, with 6 bases in between. The CDR3 is 13 amino acids. The germline gives CDR1 SGHTA, CDR2 FQGTGA. The CDR3: CASSLMLEETQYF. CDR3 DNA sequence: TGTGCCAGCAGCTTAATGCTCGAAGAGACCCAGTACTTC.

This rearrangement joins TRBV11-2 to TRBJ2-2; D gene unclear. The V and J ends lost 5 bases and 8 bases respectively, with 9 bases between them. The germline CDR1 and CDR2 sequences are SGHAT and FQNNGV. The CDR3 runs to 12 residues. The CDR3 loop reads CASSPLRGELFF. The CDR3 DNA reads TGTGCCAGCAGCCCCCTACGAGGGGAGCTGTTTTTT.

The genes are TRBV11-3 and TRBJ2-1, with 11 bases matching TRBD1. This CDR3 has 12 residues. J lost 13 bases, V lost 5 bases, and 4 bases had no gene match. CDR1 is SGHNT and CDR2 is YENEEA in the germline V gene. CDR3: CASSRDRGFQFF. CDR3 bases: TGTGCCAGCAGCCGGGACAGGGGGTTTCAGTTCTTC. Full variable domain (rest looked up from reference TRBV11-3 and TRBJ2-1): EAGVVQSPRYKIIEKKQPVAFWCNPISGHNTLYWYLQNLGQGPELLIRYENEEAVDDSQLPKDRFSAERLKGVDSTLKIQPAELGDSAVYLCASSRDRGFQFFGPGTRLTVL.

The chain has TRBV9 and TRBJ2-7, with D tentatively TRBD2 (6 bases). CDR1 is SGDLS and CDR2 is YYNGEE in the germline V gene. This CDR3 spans 15 amino acids. Trimming took 4 bases from V and 0 from J, leaving 14 bases between them. CDR3 bases: TGTGCCAGCAGCCCTCGCTCGACTAGCTCCTACGAGCAGTACTTC. It codes for CASSPRSTSSYEQYF.

The chain has TRBV4-2 and TRBJ2-2, with TRBD1 as a possible D gene (5 bases). This CDR3 has 17 residues. Germline assignment: CDR1 LGHNA and CDR2 YNFKEQ. Trimming pared 1 base from V and 3 bases from J, leaving 15 bases between. The CDR3 loop is CASSQGGTAQDTGELFF. CDR3 DNA sequence: TGTGCCAGCAGCCAAGGGGGCACGGCTCAGGACACCGGGGAGCTGTTTTTT.

This clone is a singleton in its sample. This chain connects TRBV5-4 to TRBJ2-1; 7 bases align to TRBD1. The CDR3 has 15 residues. Germline V gene lookup returns CDR1 SGHNT and CDR2 YYREEE (reference sequence). Trimming cost V 7 bases and J 8 bases; bases outside gene matches: 15. CDR3 loop: CASYPRTGAGDEQFF. The DNA for the CDR3 is TGTGCCAGCTACCCACGGACAGGAGCTGGGGATGAGCAGTTCTTC.

The chain employs TRBV11-1 and TRBJ1-1, with D perhaps matching TRBD1 (6 bases). Trimming removed 3 bases at V and 3 bases at J, with 14 bases between. CDR1 SGHAT and CDR2 FQDESV come from the germline V gene (reference sequence). There are 15 residues in the CDR3. CDR3: CASSFRGRGDTEAFF. CDR3 DNA: TGTGCCAGCAGCTTCCGGGGGCGGGGAGACACTGAAGCTTTCTTT.